This T cell receptor (beta chain) was sequenced during a study of blood T cells in healthy people across ages. The CDR3 sequence is 14 residues long. CDR1 is SEHNR, CDR2 FQNEAQ, per germline (reference sequence). Between the trimmed V and J ends, which lost 8 bases and 0 bases, there was a span of 8 bases. With a J-beta primer mix and a sample-barcoded 5' primer, a second PCR ran about 7 to 12 cycles. TCRdb re-derived calls from the 5' RACE reads in MiXCR, one entry per CDR3 protein. Of over 500,000 distinct CDR3 sequences listed, about 29% were seen once; the top ten hold 3% to 4.5%. There were healthy Caucasian individuals from Russia, aged roughly 6 to 90, serving as donors. PBMCs numbering at least 6 million were isolated per sample. These data also formed part of another study, on T cells of mothers and their children. This second study notes: Mothers and children who were related shared slightly more overlap than unrelated pairs, but not significantly more.

This sequence originates from a boy aged 2-15 years in good health. The specimen was blood. The chain combines TRBV7-9 with TRBJ2-6; D not resolved. This chain's CDR3 is CASEKGSGANVLTF. As DNA, the CDR3 is TGTGCCAGCGAGAAGGGCTCTGGGGCCAACGTCCTGACTTTC.